This entry lists 13 T cell receptor beta chains sequenced from one sample in a study of OX40 agonist ivuxolimab in advanced cancers. Repertoires were generated with immunoSEQ multiplex PCR, while TCRdb's copy carries only in-frame clones and drops some. The data show about 70,000 clones, with around 86% seen just once and approximately 2.5% held by the top ten. The input for sequencing was CD4+ or CD8+ T cells sorted from blood, taken in a trial of the OX40 agonist ivuxolimab. These receptors came from an adult with an advanced solid tumor such as melanoma, head and neck, liver or kidney cancer.

The rearrangement links TRBV4-1 to TRBJ2-7; D possibly matches TRBD1 or TRBD2 (6 bases each). The V gene's germline CDR1 is MGHRA and CDR2 YSYEKL. The CDR3 contains 16 residues. V lost 1 base and J 1 base, leaving 14 bases between the germline ends. CDR3 sequence reads: CASSQGWGAISYEQYF. CDR3 in DNA: TGCGCCAGCAGCCAAGGTTGGGGGGCCATATCCTACGAGCAGTACTTC.

This chain links TRBV7-8 with TRBJ1-4; 8 bases agree with TRBD1. V lost 2 bases, J lost 8 bases, and 4 bases stayed unmatched. Germline V gives CDR1 SGHVS, CDR2 FQNEAQ. The CDR3 consists of 14 residues. The CDR3 nucleotides are TGTGCCAGCAGCTTACAGGGGGCGACCGAAAAACTGTTTTTT. Its translation is CASSLQGATEKLFF.

J is TRBJ2-3 and V is TRBV6-1; D is perhaps TRBD2 (7 bases). The V end was cut by 2 bases, the J end by 3 bases, with 12 bases between. CDR1 is MNHNS and CDR2 is SASEGT in the germline V gene. The CDR3 covers 15 residues. The CDR3: CASSEQRGGTDTQYF. CDR3 nucleotide sequence: TGTGCCAGCAGTGAACAGAGGGGGGGAACAGATACGCAGTATTTT.

The V call is TRBV9, the J call TRBJ2-1, with D possibly TRBD2 on 6 matching bases. Germline V lookup: CDR1 SGDLS, CDR2 YYNGEE. The CDR3 is made up of 15 amino acids. Trimming took 1 base from V and 5 from J, leaving 13 bases between them. CDR3 residues: CASSVLGGEDNEQFF. The CDR3 nucleotides are TGTGCCAGCAGCGTATTGGGGGGAGAAGACAATGAGCAGTTCTTC.

For this clone: Other DNA sequences within the sample encode an identical CDR3. The V call is TRBV18, the J call TRBJ2-1; the match to TRBD1 covers 10 bases. Germline CDR1 is KGHSH and CDR2 is LQKENI. CDR3 size: 15 residues. The trim removed 3 bases at V and 4 bases at J, leaving 3 bases unmatched. The DNA for the CDR3 is TGTGCCAGCTCACCGACAGGGGGCGCTTACAATGAGCAGTTCTTC. This encodes CASSPTGGAYNEQFF.

The V and J genes are TRBV28 and TRBJ1-6; a weak D match, TRBD1 (5 bases). V lost 3 bases and J 9 bases, leaving 24 bases between the germline ends. The germline CDR1 and CDR2 sequences are MDHEN and SYDVKM. The CDR3 is 18 residues long. The CDR3 protein is CASSFGGHLQAGVSPLHF. CDR3 sequence (DNA): TGTGCCAGCAGTTTCGGCGGACACCTTCAGGCGGGGGTTTCACCCCTCCACTTT. Combining the CDR3 with reference TRBV28 and TRBJ1-6 gives the whole variable domain DVKVTQSSRYLVKRTGEKVFLECVQDMDHENMFWYRQDPGLGLRLIYFSYDVKMKEKGDIPEGYSVSREKKERFSLILESASTNQTSMYLCASSFGGHLQAGVSPLHFGNGTRLTVT.

V gene TRBV27 combines with J gene TRBJ2-1; 11 bases agree with TRBD2. CDR3 length equals 18 residues. Germline values: CDR1 MNHEY, CDR2 SMNVEV (reference sequence). Losses at the gene ends were 0 bases for V and 0 bases for J; bases not matched to a gene: 4. The CDR3 is CASSLSPTSGVSYNEQFF. The CDR3 DNA reads TGTGCCAGCAGTTTATCCCCGACTAGCGGGGTCTCCTACAATGAGCAGTTCTTC.

The V call is TRBV2, the J call TRBJ2-1; a weak D match, TRBD2 (5 bases). Between the trimmed V and J ends, which lost 7 bases and 7 bases, there was a span of 14 bases. This CDR3 has 13 amino acids. The germline CDR1 and CDR2 sequences are SNHLY and FYNNEI. CDR3 sequence: CASKAGEDNEQFF. For the CDR3, the DNA is TGTGCCAGCAAGGCGGGTGAGGATAATGAGCAGTTCTTC.

The chain recombines TRBV7-2 with TRBJ1-5, with 7 positions matching TRBD1. The CDR3 loop spans 15 amino acids. The V gene's germline CDR1 is SGHTA and CDR2 FQGNSA. With 1 base clipped from V and 6 bases from J, the junction kept 6 bases outside the gene matches. The CDR3 DNA reads as TGTGCCAGCAGCTTAGGAGGGGGCGCAGGTCAGCCCCAGCATTTT. Protein sequence: CASSLGGGAGQPQHF.

The V gene is TRBV25-1, the J gene TRBJ1-6, with D hard to call. The CDR3 spans 14 residues. V lost 8 bases and J lost 9, with 17 bases in between. The germline CDR1 and CDR2 sequences are MGHDK and SYGVNS. In DNA form, the CDR3 reads TGTGCCAGCGGACCCAAAAGGAATGTTTCACCCCTCCACTTT. Amino acid sequence: CASGPKRNVSPLHF.

The chain uses TRBV7-9 and TRBJ1-2, with D possibly matching TRBD1 (6 bases). The CDR3 loop spans 14 amino acids. Trimming took off 1 base at V and 8 bases at J, with 14 bases between the two ends. Germline V gene lookup returns CDR1 SEHNR and CDR2 FQNEAQ (reference sequence). CDR3: CASSLGIAGAGYTF. In nucleotides, the CDR3 is TGTGCCAGCAGCTTAGGCATAGCAGGGGCCGGCTACACCTTC.

CDR3 nucleotide sequence: TGTGCCAGCAGCCTCCCAGTCTCAGGTTACAATGAGCAGTTCTTC. This translates into CASSLPVSGYNEQFF. The rearrangement uses TRBV25-1 and TRBJ2-1; D call uncertain. This CDR3 spans 15 amino acids. Germline CDR1 is MGHDK and CDR2 is SYGVNS. Trimming stripped 6 bases from V and 4 bases from J, with 16 bases between.

The V call is TRBV14, the J call TRBJ2-7, with 7 bases matching TRBD1. CDR1 and CDR2 from the germline V gene are SGHDN and FVKESK. Trimming at V came to 2 bases and at J to 4 bases, leaving 8 bases not matched to a gene. The CDR3 is 15 amino acids. The DNA of the CDR3 is TGTGCCAGCAGCCAACTGTGGACAGGCTTTTACGAGCAGTACTTC. Protein: CASSQLWTGFYEQYF.